This TCR beta chain is from a study of shared clonotypes between healthy human individuals. On this clone itself: What it recognizes is unknown.

CDR1 SGHAT and CDR2 FQNNGV come from the germline V gene. The CDR3 spans 16 residues. Trimming took 5 bases from V and 2 from J, leaving 18 bases between them. CD45RO+ cells and CCR7-negative CD45RA+ TemRA cells were combined as CD8 memory. Points from the study as a whole: Generation probability values for non-shared clonotypes were lower than those for clonotypes shared by all four donors.

Running of the assay took place at deep level. Some clones are missing from TCRdb's copy, which holds only in-frame ones; the method was immunoSEQ multiplex PCR. The sample has 400,000 or so clones, 90% to 98% seen once. The clonotype comes from a man between 25 and 39 years old in good health. Sample: memory CD8+ T cells sorted from blood. Subset denoted: CD45RO+ cells pooled with CCR7-negative TemRA cells. The rearrangement uses TRBV11-2 and TRBJ2-5, with a weak D call TRBD1 (6 bases). CDR3 sequence: CASSVTPGHSQETQYF. Here the CDR3 DNA reads TGTGCCAGCAGCGTCACTCCGGGACACTCTCAAGAGACCCAGTACTTC.